These T cell receptor beta chains were read from a single sample in a study of cytomegalovirus exposure and HLA in healthy donors. The protocol was immunoSEQ multiplex PCR, while the TCRdb copy is restricted to in-frame clones and leaves out a portion. The table lists about 130,000 clones, about nine tenths of them singletons. The sequencing sample was made of PBMCs. The receptors derive from a woman aged 30 to 39 in good health and CMV-seropositive. Each CDR3 is given with its conserved first and last residue. The D gene is left open where the match is weak. The listing skips clone size in some rows; elsewhere it reads once, few, many or a size class.

d_gene: NA
j_gene: TRBJ2-5
abundance: NA
v_gene: TRBV7-9
CDR3aa: CASSLARGAPREGETQYF
CDR3nt: TGTGCCAGCAGCTTAGCGCGAGGCGCACCTAGAGAGGGAGAGACCCAGTACTTC

d_gene: TRBD1
j_gene: TRBJ1-1
abundance: NA
v_gene: TRBV4-1
CDR3aa: CASSQGDRPNLNTEAFF
CDR3nt: TGCGCCAGCAGCCAAGGGGACAGGCCGAACCTGAACACTGAAGCTTTCTTT

d_gene: NA
j_gene: TRBJ2-1
abundance: once
v_gene: TRBV28
CDR3aa: CASGLVSGGPYNEQFF
CDR3nt: TGTGCCAGCGGCCTGGTTTCCGGGGGACCCTACAATGAGCAGTTCTTC

d_gene: TRBD2
j_gene: TRBJ2-1
abundance: NA
v_gene: TRBV2
CDR3aa: CASRPLAGGYYNEQFF
CDR3nt: TGTGCCAGCAGGCCGCTAGCGGGGGGGTACTACAATGAGCAGTTCTTC

d_gene: NA
j_gene: TRBJ2-6
abundance: NA
v_gene: TRBV27
CDR3aa: CASSQTVLASPRSGANVLTF
CDR3nt: TGTGCCAGCAGTCAAACGGTACTGGCTAGCCCCCGATCTGGGGCCAACGTCCTGACTTTC

d_gene: NA
j_gene: TRBJ2-5
abundance: NA
v_gene: TRBV11-2
CDR3aa: CASSPGTFGGPEERTQYF
CDR3nt: TGTGCCAGCAGCCCCGGGACTTTCGGGGGGCCGGAAGAGCGGACCCAGTACTTC

d_gene: TRBD1
j_gene: TRBJ2-3
abundance: NA
v_gene: TRBV6-1
CDR3aa: CASRRDRNKDTQYF
CDR3nt: TGTGCCAGCAGAAGGGACAGGAATAAAGATACGCAGTATTTT

d_gene: TRBD1
j_gene: TRBJ2-3
abundance: NA
v_gene: TRBV15
CDR3aa: CATSRGGTGKTDTQYF
CDR3nt: TGTGCCACCAGCAGAGGAGGGACAGGGAAGACAGATACGCAGTATTTT

d_gene: TRBD2
j_gene: TRBJ2-2
abundance: NA
v_gene: TRBV7-9
CDR3aa: CASSSGGRRSGELFF
CDR3nt: TGTGCCAGCAGCTCGGGCGGGAGGAGGTCCGGGGAGCTGTTTTTT

d_gene: TRBD2
j_gene: TRBJ2-3
abundance: NA
v_gene: TRBV4-1
CDR3aa: CASSQPAFKDQRGLTDTQYF
CDR3nt: TGCGCCAGCAGCCAACCTGCCTTCAAAGACCAGCGGGGGCTCACAGATACGCAGTATTTT

d_gene: TRBD1
j_gene: TRBJ1-5
abundance: few
v_gene: TRBV6-5
CDR3aa: CASSYGQGSNQPQHF
CDR3nt: TGTGCCAGCAGTTATGGACAGGGAAGCAATCAGCCCCAGCATTTT

d_gene: TRBD1
j_gene: TRBJ1-6
abundance: NA
v_gene: TRBV9
CDR3aa: CASSIAGGWNSPLHF
CDR3nt: TGTGCCAGCAGCATTGCAGGGGGGTGGAATTCACCCCTCCACTTT